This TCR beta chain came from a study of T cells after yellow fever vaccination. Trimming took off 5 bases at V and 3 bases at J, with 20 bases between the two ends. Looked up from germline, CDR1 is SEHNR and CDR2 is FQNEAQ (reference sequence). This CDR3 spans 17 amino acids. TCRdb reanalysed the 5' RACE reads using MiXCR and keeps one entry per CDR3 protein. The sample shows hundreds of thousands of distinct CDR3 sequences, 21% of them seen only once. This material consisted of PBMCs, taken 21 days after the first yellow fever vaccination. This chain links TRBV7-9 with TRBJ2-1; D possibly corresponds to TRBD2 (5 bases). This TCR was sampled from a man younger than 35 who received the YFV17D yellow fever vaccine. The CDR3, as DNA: TGTGCCAGCAGCCCGCCGTGGCTAGCCAATGACTACAATGAGCAGTTCTTC. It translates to CASSPPWLANDYNEQFF.